This T cell receptor (beta chain) was recovered during a study of T-cell memory formation after mild COVID-19. Study information: Clusters were largely donor specific.

V trimming: 6 bases; J trimming: 1 base; junction bases outside the gene matches: 12. The germline gives CDR1 SQVTM, CDR2 ANQGSEA. This CDR3 spans 17 amino acids. This clonotype came up a few times. Its matching antigen is unknown. 5'RACE, which relied on constant-segment primers, yielded TCR alpha and TCR beta cDNA libraries carrying sample barcodes and UMIs. TCRdb analysed the 5' RACE reads with MiXCR anew, one entry per CDR3 protein. The table has just under 150,000 distinct CDR3 sequences, roughly 19% seen once. Findings and limits, study-wide: Clones contracting day 15 to 85 were balanced CD4/CD8; later expanders leaned CD4+. The appearance of some responding clones in pre-infection memory suggested that cross-reactive memory joined.

This clonotype originated in an adult woman who had mild COVID-19 (a few samples of this study predate the infection). Cell type and time point are not known. The chain carries TRBV29-1 and TRBJ2-1, with 10 positions matching TRBD1. The specimen was PBMCs or a T cell subset sorted from them (not recorded which). The CDR3 here is CSVPGQGVTRSYNEQFF. The CDR3 DNA reads as TGCAGCGTACCCGGACAGGGGGTAACAAGATCCTACAATGAGCAGTTCTTC.